The source of this T cell receptor beta chain is a study of shared clonotypes between healthy human individuals. Note on this clone: No antigen is known for it.

Terminally differentiated effector memory CD45RA+ cells were excluded from the naive CD8 cells, which were CD45RO-negative and positively selected for CCR7. Sorted subsets were amplified in replicate PCRs using 200 to 250 ng DNA, about 30,000 T cell genomes. Only in-frame clones appear in the TCRdb table, and some are missing; sequencing was by immunoSEQ multiplex PCR. The table shows 2 million to 2.5 million clones, with just over 90% occurring only once. General study results and limits: The naive CD4 repertoires of a handful of donors were compared, and around 5.1% of clonotypes were shared. On the whole, naive subsets had larger estimated richness than memory subsets had.

V shed 4 bases, J shed 5 bases, and the junction held 6 bases outside the gene matches. Per the germline V gene, CDR1 is MGHDK and CDR2 is SYGVNS. This CDR3 has 16 amino acids. The chain has TRBV25-1 and TRBJ2-2; 11 bases map to TRBD2. The receptor comes from a man aged 18 to 29 in good health. Some clones in this sample may be carry-over from other donors' samples. Sequences were obtained from naive CD8+ T cells from PBMCs. DNA of the CDR3: TGTGCCAGCAGTGCATATAGCGGGAGGGATACCGGGGAGCTGTTTTTT. It specifies CASSAYSGRDTGELFF.